The 12 T cell receptor beta chains in this list originate from one sample, sequenced in a study of shared clonotypes between healthy human individuals. TCRdb's copy holds only in-frame clones and misses some; the assay was immunoSEQ multiplex PCR. The sample has 2 million to 2.5 million clones, just over 90% seen once; the top ten hold approximately 0.4%. Material: naive CD4+ T cells from PBMCs. Subset: CD45RA+ positively selected. These receptors all stem from a man aged 18 to 30 in good health. Some clones in this sample may be carry-over from other donors' samples.

This clone showed up just once. The chain carries TRBV13 and TRBJ2-7; D uncertain. V was cut by 0 bases and J by 4 bases, with 7 bases left in between. Germline V gene data show CDR1 as PRHDT and CDR2 as FYEKMQ (reference sequence). The CDR3 is 13 residues long. CDR3 protein: CASSLGRRYEQYF. The CDR3 DNA sequence: TGTGCCAGCAGCTTAGGCCGCAGGTACGAGCAGTACTTC.

The chain has TRBV4-3 and TRBJ1-5; D ambiguous. The CDR3 is made up of 16 amino acids. The V gene's germline CDR1 is LGHNA and CDR2 YSLEER. Between the trimmed V and J ends, which lost 1 base and 2 bases, there was a span of 12 bases. The chain's CDR3 is CASSQVEGGGNQPQHF. The DNA for the CDR3 is TGCGCCAGCAGCCAAGTTGAGGGCGGAGGCAATCAGCCCCAGCATTTT.

This chain uses TRBV27 with TRBJ2-7; weak D call: TRBD1 (6 bases). The CDR3 is 14 amino acids. V lost 5 bases to trimming and J lost 4 bases, with 15 bases between them. Germline V CDR1 and CDR2: MNHEY, SMNVEV (reference sequence). CDR3 sequence reads: CASSVSGEPYEQYF. The CDR3 coding sequence is TGTGCCAGCAGTGTCTCAGGGGAACCATACGAGCAGTACTTC.

The chain is built from TRBV19 and TRBJ1-3; a weak D match, TRBD1 (6 bases). Trimming took 5 bases from V and 0 from J, leaving 11 bases between them. The CDR3 runs to 15 residues. CDR1 and CDR2 from the germline V gene are LNHDA and SQIVND (reference sequence). The CDR3 sequence: CASSLEDSSGNTIYF. The CDR3 coding sequence is TGTGCCAGTAGTCTTGAGGACAGCTCTGGAAACACCATATATTTT.

The V and J genes are TRBV6-1 and TRBJ2-1; 7 bases agree with TRBD1. This CDR3 is 15 amino acids long. The germline V gene has CDR1 MNHNS and CDR2 SASEGT. Germline trimming cut 6 bases from V and 0 bases from J; bases unmatched to any gene: 5. CDR3: CASRDRSTSYNEQFF. The CDR3 DNA reads TGTGCCAGCAGGGACAGGTCAACCTCCTACAATGAGCAGTTCTTC.

This rearrangement joins TRBV19 to TRBJ2-7; possibly TRBD1 for D (6 bases). Germline CDR1 reads LNHDA; CDR2 reads SQIVND (reference sequence). V was trimmed by 4 bases and J by 3 bases, leaving 7 bases between them. CDR3 length: 12 amino acids. CDR3 nucleotides: TGTGCCAGTAGTAACAGGGTCTACGAGCAGTACTTC. This encodes CASSNRVYEQYF.

CDR3 DNA sequence: TGTGCCAGCAGTGGGCCAGGGGGGCAAACCTACGAGCAGTACTTC. Protein sequence: CASSGPGGQTYEQYF. This chain connects TRBV2 to TRBJ2-7, with D maybe TRBD1 (7 bases). The V end lost 4 bases, the J end lost 2 bases, and 15 bases lay between the germline ends. Per the germline V gene, CDR1 is SNHLY and CDR2 is FYNNEI. The length of the CDR3 is 15 residues. The full variable domain, with the rest looked up from reference TRBV2 and TRBJ2-7, is EPEVTQTPSHQVTQMGQEVILRCVPISNHLYFYWYRQILGQKVEFLVSFYNNEISEKSEIFDDQFSVERPDGSNFTLKIRSTKLEDSAMYFCASSGPGGQTYEQYFGPGTRLTVT.

The CDR3 nucleotides are TGTGCCAGCAGTCCCTGGGGGGAGGCCTACAATGAGCAGTTCTTC. Protein product: CASSPWGEAYNEQFF. The V and J genes are TRBV7-2 and TRBJ2-1; TRBD2 might be the D (6 bases). V gave up 6 bases and J gave up 2 bases, with 14 bases separating them. The CDR3 contains 15 residues. Germline lookup yields CDR1 SGHTA and CDR2 FQGNSA.

The chain combines TRBV27 with TRBJ2-1; 9 bases are shared with TRBD1. The CDR3 sequence is 15 residues long. CDR1 MNHEY and CDR2 SMNVEV come from the germline V gene (reference sequence). The V and J ends lost 4 bases and 5 bases, in that order; junction bases with no gene match: 6. The CDR3 sequence is CASSSYRGHHNEQFF. CDR3 bases: TGTGCCAGCAGTTCGTACAGGGGGCACCACAATGAGCAGTTCTTC.

This chain links TRBV6-4 with TRBJ2-5; perhaps TRBD2 as D (6 bases). Trimming cost V 2 bases and J 7 bases, with 11 bases left between them. Germline CDR1 and CDR2: MRHNA and SNTAGT. The CDR3 spans 13 residues. DNA for the CDR3: TGTGCCAGCAGTGACCAAGTGGGGGGGACCCAGTACTTC. This codes for CASSDQVGGTQYF.

The J gene is TRBJ2-1, the V gene TRBV28; 12 nucleotides agree with TRBD2. The CDR3 is 17 amino acids. Germline V gene data show CDR1 as MDHEN and CDR2 as SYDVKM. V gave up 5 bases and J gave up 2 bases; unmatched junction bases: 7. CDR3 amino acids: CASSLTSGRRTYNEQFF. The CDR3 coding sequence is TGTGCCAGCAGTCTTACTAGCGGGAGGCGAACCTACAATGAGCAGTTCTTC.

This rearrangement joins TRBV30 to TRBJ2-2; TRBD1 agrees at 7 bases. This CDR3 is 14 amino acids long. The J segment lost 1 base and the V segment lost 8 bases, leaving 7 bases of the junction unmatched. CDR1 GTSNPN and CDR2 SVGIG come from the germline V gene (reference sequence). The CDR3 DNA follows: TGTGCCCGTTCCAGGACAGGGAACACCGGGGAGCTGTTTTTT. Its translation is CARSRTGNTGELFF.